Below are 28 T cell receptor beta chains sequenced from a single sample in a study of blood T cell repertoires in COVID-19. The assay was immunoSEQ multiplex PCR, and TCRdb's table has in-frame clones only and misses some. Among approximately 300,000 clones listed, about 89% were seen once. Sequenced: peripheral blood. Every receptor here comes from a man aged 25-45 years with acute or convalescent COVID-19.

The CDR3 nucleotides are TGTGCCAGCAGCTTGTCCGGAGGCGAGCAGTACTTC. Protein: CASSLSGGEQYF. This chain uses TRBV7-9 with TRBJ2-7; D is perhaps TRBD2 (5 bases). This CDR3 is built from 12 residues. The germline CDR1 and CDR2 sequences are SEHNR and FQNEAQ (reference sequence). V lost 3 bases, J lost 6 bases, and 9 bases lay in between. Variable domain in full (rest from reference TRBV7-9 and TRBJ2-7): DTGVSQNPRHKITKRGQNVTFRCDPISEHNRLYWYRQTLGQGPEFLTYFQNEAQLEKSRLLSDRFSAERPKGSFSTLEIQRTEQGDSAMYLCASSLSGGEQYFGPGTRLTVT.

The chain combines TRBV5-4 with TRBJ2-2; D gene unclear. In germline, CDR1 is SGHNT, CDR2 YYREEE (reference sequence). V was shortened by 0 bases and J by 5 bases, with 2 bases between the two germline ends. This CDR3 region has 12 residues. This CDR3 reads CASSLATGELFF. The DNA for the CDR3 is TGTGCCAGCAGCTTGGCTACCGGGGAGCTGTTTTTT.

V and J are TRBV29-1 and TRBJ2-5; 8 bases fit TRBD1. The V segment lost 6 bases and the J segment 5 bases; nucleotides outside the gene matches: 5. Looked up from germline, CDR1 is SQVTM and CDR2 is ANQGSEA. The CDR3 is 12 amino acids. The CDR3 coding sequence is TGCAGCGTCGGACAGGGAAGCGAGACCCAGTACTTC. Translation gives CSVGQGSETQYF.

This sequence joins TRBV7-3 and TRBJ2-1; 7 bases fit TRBD2. Germline loops: CDR1 SGHTA, CDR2 FQGTGA. The CDR3 is 15 residues long. With V trimmed by 2 bases and J by 4 bases, 5 bases remained unmatched. The CDR3 region has the DNA TGTGCCAGCAGCTTATCAGCGGGGCCATACAATGAGCAGTTCTTC. The encoded protein is CASSLSAGPYNEQFF. The whole variable domain, filled in from reference TRBV7-3 and TRBJ2-1, reads GAGVSQTPSNKVTEKGKYVELRCDPISGHTALYWYRQSLGQGPEFLIYFQGTGAADDSGLPNDRFFAVRPEGSVSTLKIQRTERGDSAVYLCASSLSAGPYNEQFFGPGTRLTVL.

The rearrangement joins TRBV9 to TRBJ2-2, with D tentatively TRBD1 (6 bases). From germline, CDR1 is SGDLS and CDR2 YYNGEE. V was clipped by 3 bases and J by 4 bases, with 10 bases between them. This CDR3 is 14 amino acids long. CDR3 sequence: CASSADRSTGELFF. DNA for the CDR3: TGTGCCAGCAGCGCCGACAGGAGCACCGGGGAGCTGTTTTTT.

This clone is a singleton in its sample. V and J are TRBV6-5 and TRBJ1-6, with TRBD1 matching over 7 bases. Losses at the gene ends were 6 bases for V and 6 bases for J; bases not matched to a gene: 5. CDR3 size: 14 residues. Per the germline V gene, CDR1 is MNHEY and CDR2 is SVGAGI. The CDR3, as DNA: TGTGCCAGCAGGCCCGACAGGGTTAATTCACCCCTCCACTTT. Amino acids: CASRPDRVNSPLHF.

The genes are TRBV7-3 and TRBJ2-2; D may be TRBD1 (5 bases). The V and J ends lost 5 bases and 0 bases respectively, with 7 bases between them. The CDR3 loop spans 14 amino acids. Germline V gene lookup returns CDR1 SGHTA and CDR2 FQGTGA. This CDR3 reads CASSRGSNTGELFF. The CDR3 DNA sequence: TGTGCCAGCAGCAGGGGATCGAACACCGGGGAGCTGTTTTTT.

In this sample, this clone turned up once. The chain has TRBV29-1 and TRBJ2-7; tentatively, D is TRBD2 (5 bases). The germline V gene has CDR1 SQVTM and CDR2 ANQGSEA. With 6 bases removed from V and 6 bases from J, the gap between germline ends came to 12 bases. The length of the CDR3 is 11 residues. Written as DNA, the CDR3 is TGCAGCGTCCGGAGTGGAGGCGAGCAGTACTTC. Encoded protein: CSVRSGGEQYF.

The chain joins TRBV6-5 to TRBJ1-4, with 8 bases lining up with TRBD1. V lost 7 bases to trimming and J lost 6 bases; unmatched junction nucleotides: 4. The CDR3 consists of 13 residues. CDR1 is MNHEY and CDR2 is SVGAGI in the germline V gene. CDR3 residues: CASNSGGYEKLFF. In DNA, the CDR3 is TGTGCCAGCAACTCAGGGGGCTATGAAAAACTGTTTTTT.

This clone appeared a few times. The genes are TRBV7-8 and TRBJ1-2; TRBD1 agrees at 9 bases. CDR3 size: 17 residues. V lost 4 bases to trimming and J lost 4 bases; unmatched junction nucleotides: 13. Germline CDR1 SGHVS, CDR2 FQNEAQ. The CDR3 reads CASSSLDQPGQGYGYTF. CDR3 DNA: TGTGCCAGCAGCTCCCTCGACCAACCGGGACAGGGCTATGGCTACACCTTC.

This clone appeared a few times. The chain uses TRBV20-1 and TRBJ1-5, with a possible D match to TRBD1 (5 bases). Germline V CDR1 and CDR2: DFQATT, SNEGSKA (reference sequence). The CDR3 contains 14 residues. V dropped 3 bases and J dropped 2 bases, with 11 bases sitting between them. The DNA for the CDR3 is TGCAGTGCTAGTAGGGGTTCGGGCAATCAGCCCCAGCATTTT. It codes for CSASRGSGNQPQHF.

The chain links TRBV6-4 to TRBJ2-7; maybe TRBD2 (6 bases). The CDR3 runs 14 residues. Deletions cut 4 bases from V and 8 bases from J, with 18 bases between. Germline CDR1 and CDR2: MRHNA and SNTAGT. The CDR3 nucleotides read TGTGCCAGCAGTGGACCGGGACTTAATTACAAGCAGTACTTC. As protein: CASSGPGLNYKQYF.

The CDR3 region is CASSQSVASLKNIQYF. The CDR3 DNA sequence: TGTGCCAGCAGCCAATCGGTAGCGAGCCTCAAAAACATTCAGTACTTC. V usage is TRBV4-2 and J usage is TRBJ2-4; D might be TRBD2 (5 bases). The V and J ends lost 2 bases and 3 bases respectively, with 14 bases between them. The CDR3 contains 16 residues. Looked up from germline, CDR1 is LGHNA and CDR2 is YNFKEQ.

The table lists this clone with a count of one. The chain combines TRBV7-6 with TRBJ1-3, with D possibly being TRBD1 (5 bases). The CDR3 consists of 16 residues. Trimming removed 3 bases from V and 0 bases from J, with 12 bases in between. Germline CDR1 reads SGHVS; CDR2 reads FNYEAQ. The CDR3 DNA reads TGTGCCAGCAGCTTGACAGCGGGGATCTCTGGAAACACCATATATTTT. This translates into CASSLTAGISGNTIYF. The whole variable domain, remainder taken from reference TRBV7-6 and TRBJ1-3, is GAGVSQSPRYKVTKRGQDVALRCDPISGHVSLYWYRQALGQGPEFLTYFNYEAQQDKSGLPNDRFSAERPEGSISTLTIQRTEQRDSAMYRCASSLTAGISGNTIYFGEGSWLTVV.

This clone was counted once. V is TRBV20-1 and J is TRBJ1-2; no reliable D call. CDR3 length: 10 residues. Germline lookup yields CDR1 DFQATT and CDR2 SNEGSKA (reference sequence). Trimming removed 1 base from V and 6 bases from J, with 3 bases in between. The CDR3 loop is CSARGNGYTF. The CDR3, as DNA: TGCAGTGCTAGAGGTAATGGCTACACCTTC.

This chain uses TRBV18 with TRBJ2-7; TRBD1 is a possible D gene (5 bases). Trimming removed 2 bases at V and 4 bases at J, with 12 bases between. This CDR3 has 14 residues. CDR1 is KGHSH, CDR2 LQKENI, per germline. The CDR3 sequence: CASSPSGNEYEQYF. CDR3 nucleotides: TGTGCCAGCTCACCATCAGGGAATGAGTACGAGCAGTACTTC.

J is TRBJ2-4 and V is TRBV4-1, with a weak D call TRBD2 (5 bases). Germline V lookup: CDR1 MGHRA, CDR2 YSYEKL. Trimming shortened V by 3 bases and J by 0 bases, and 6 bases separated the two germline ends. The CDR3 is 14 amino acids. In DNA, the CDR3 is TGCGCCAGCAGCCAGCGGGTAGCCAAAAACATTCAGTACTTC. Protein: CASSQRVAKNIQYF.

This rearrangement joins TRBV11-3 to TRBJ2-5; 14 nucleotides agree with TRBD2. CDR3 length: 17 residues. V lost 5 bases and J lost 4; bases outside the gene matches: 9. Germline CDR1 is SGHNT and CDR2 is YENEEA. CDR3 protein: CASSPGTSGGYGETQYF. CDR3 coding DNA: TGTGCCAGCAGCCCCGGGACTAGCGGGGGCTATGGAGAGACCCAGTACTTC.

This chain joins TRBV5-1 and TRBJ2-3, with 9 nucleotides matching TRBD2. The CDR3 spans 15 residues. V dropped 0 bases and J dropped 4; count of bases not matched to a gene: 3. Looked up from germline, CDR1 is SGHRS and CDR2 is YFSETQ. CDR3 protein: CASSLVAGVADTQYF. CDR3 in DNA: TGCGCCAGCAGCTTGGTAGCGGGAGTAGCAGATACGCAGTATTTT. Supplemented by reference TRBV5-1 and TRBJ2-3, the full variable domain reads KAGVTQTPRYLIKTRGQQVTLSCSPISGHRSVSWYQQTPGQGLQFLFEYFSETQRNKGNFPGRFSGRQFSNSRSEMNVSTLELGDSALYLCASSLVAGVADTQYFGPGTRLTVL.

The chain joins TRBV5-4 to TRBJ2-7, with D possibly matching TRBD1 (6 bases). CDR3 length: 16 residues. With 4 bases removed from V and 0 bases from J, the gap between germline ends came to 17 bases. The V gene's germline CDR1 is SGHNT and CDR2 YYREEE (reference sequence). In DNA form, the CDR3 reads TGTGCCAGCAGCCCCCCCAAAAGGGGGAACTCCTACGAGCAGTACTTC. This encodes CASSPPKRGNSYEQYF.

Only one count was recorded for this clone. The chain recombines TRBV9 with TRBJ2-7, with TRBD2 as a possible D gene (6 bases). Germline V gene lookup returns CDR1 SGDLS and CDR2 YYNGEE. V was shortened by 3 bases and J by 2 bases, with 15 bases between the two germline ends. The CDR3 contains 15 residues. CDR3 sequence (DNA): TGTGCCAGCAGCGACGAGGAGGGTCTGCCCTACGAGCAGTACTTC. It specifies CASSDEEGLPYEQYF. Complete variable domain (other parts from reference TRBV9 and TRBJ2-7): DSGVTQTPKHLITATGQRVTLRCSPRSGDLSVYWYQQSLDQGLQFLIQYYNGEERAKGNILERFSAQQFPDLHSELNLSSLELGDSALYFCASSDEEGLPYEQYFGPGTRLTVT.

The chain combines TRBV30 with TRBJ1-6; D unclear. CDR1 GTSNPN and CDR2 SVGIG come from the germline V gene (reference sequence). The CDR3 spans 13 residues. V was cut by 1 base and J by 7 bases, with 8 bases left in between. CDR3 residues: CAWSGGTNSPLHF. The CDR3 DNA is TGTGCCTGGAGTGGAGGCACGAATTCACCCCTCCACTTT.

The chain is built from TRBV5-6 and TRBJ1-4; 9 nucleotides agree with TRBD1. Germline CDR1 is SGHDT and CDR2 is YYEEEE. V lost 3 bases, J lost 2 bases, and 11 bases stayed unmatched. CDR3 length: 18 amino acids. The CDR3 region has the DNA TGTGCCAGCAGCTACCACAGGGGGCGCATTCGGACTAATGAAAAACTGTTTTTT. As protein: CASSYHRGRIRTNEKLFF.

Here the CDR3 DNA reads TGTGCCAGCAGTTTAAAGGGTCGCACTAGCCACGAGCAGTACTTC. It encodes CASSLKGRTSHEQYF. The genes are TRBV28 and TRBJ2-7, with a tentative D call TRBD2 (6 bases). The germline V and J ends were trimmed by 2 bases and 5 bases, with 16 bases remaining between them. The CDR3 runs to 15 residues. Germline loops: CDR1 MDHEN, CDR2 SYDVKM.

The chain recombines TRBV11-2 with TRBJ2-4; TRBD1 aligns across 7 bases. V was clipped by 5 bases and J by 1 base; unmatched bases: 5. This CDR3 is built from 15 residues. Per germline, CDR1 SGHAT and CDR2 FQNNGV. The chain's CDR3 is CASSPQQGAKNIQYF. CDR3 nucleotide sequence: TGTGCCAGCAGCCCACAACAGGGGGCCAAAAACATTCAGTACTTC.

J is TRBJ2-7 and V is TRBV27, with TRBD1 identical over 7 bases. After removal of 6 bases from V and 0 bases from J, the junction contained 8 bases not matched to a gene. The CDR3 runs 15 residues. Germline CDR1 is MNHEY and CDR2 is SMNVEV (reference sequence). Here the CDR3 reads CASRKRDSLSYEQYF. CDR3 DNA sequence: TGTGCCAGCAGGAAACGGGACAGCCTCTCCTACGAGCAGTACTTC.

The chain couples TRBV5-5 to TRBJ2-2, with 9 bases aligning to TRBD1. The J segment lost 4 bases and the V segment lost 3 bases, leaving 4 bases of the junction unmatched. CDR3 length: 15 residues. Germline lookup yields CDR1 SGHKS and CDR2 YYEKEE (reference sequence). The CDR3 region has the DNA TGTGCCAGCAGCTCGACAGGGGGAGTCACCGGGGAGCTGTTTTTT. Protein sequence: CASSSTGGVTGELFF.

The chain couples TRBV6-5 to TRBJ1-2, with no clear D. The CDR3 runs to 13 residues. Between the trimmed V and J ends, which lost 7 bases and 0 bases, there was a span of 9 bases. CDR1 is MNHEY and CDR2 is SVGAGI in the germline V gene. The CDR3 nucleotides read TGTGCCAGCAACCTATTCCCTAACTATGGCTACACCTTC. The encoded protein is CASNLFPNYGYTF.